The 26 T cell receptor beta chains given below trace back to one sample, sequenced in a study of identical twins. Via MiXCR, TCRdb re-called the 5' RACE reads, giving one row per CDR3 protein. The table lists 1.5 million or so distinct CDR3 sequences, 25% to 35% of them singletons. The sample comprised cord blood. The source is a newborn girl in good health.

CDR3 protein: CASSTGPGVTQYF. CDR3 nucleotide sequence: TGTGCCAGCAGCACAGGGCCCGGGGTGACCCAGTACTTC. The rearrangement links TRBV12-3 or TRBV12-4 to TRBJ2-4, with TRBD1 as a possible D gene (6 bases). Matching the DNA end better, TRBJ2-5 makes the J call doubtful. The CDR3 has 13 amino acids.

About this clonotype itself: Relative to the germline gene, one junction end is altered; a read error may explain this. The rearrangement uses TRBV20-1 and TRBJ2-5, with 9 positions matching TRBD2. The CDR3 length is 17 residues. The germline gives CDR1 DFQATT, CDR2 SNEGSKA (reference sequence). This chain's CDR3 is CSARDLIAGVYQGTQYF. CDR3 DNA sequence: TGCAGTGCTAGAGATTTAATAGCGGGGGTTTACCAAGGGACCCAGTACTTC.

The V and J genes are TRBV20-1 and TRBJ2-1, with TRBD2 identical over 10 bases. The germline CDR1 and CDR2 sequences are DFQATT and SNEGSKA (reference sequence). With 4 bases clipped from V and 4 bases from J, the junction kept 7 bases outside the gene matches. This CDR3 region has 15 residues. CDR3 region: CSAKYSTSGYNEQFF. DNA for the CDR3: TGCAGTGCTAAATACTCGACTAGCGGGTACAATGAGCAGTTCTTC.

The chain couples TRBV9 to TRBJ2-7; maybe TRBD1 (5 bases). Germline V gene data show CDR1 as SGDLS and CDR2 as YYNGEE. This CDR3 spans 13 amino acids. The V end lost 0 bases, the J end lost 4 bases, and 8 bases lay between the germline ends. The CDR3 region is CASSVVSGYEQYF. The DNA of the CDR3 is TGTGCCAGCAGCGTAGTGTCAGGGTACGAGCAGTACTTC.

V gene TRBV19 combines with J gene TRBJ2-7; 9 nucleotides align to TRBD2. CDR1 and CDR2 from the germline V gene are LNHDA and SQIVND (reference sequence). The CDR3 runs to 14 residues. The V gene end was trimmed by 5 bases and the J gene end by 3 bases; junction bases not matched to a gene: 5. CDR3 sequence (DNA): TGTGCCAGTAGTTCTAGCGGGGTCGTCTACGAGCAGTACTTC. Translated: CASSSSGVVYEQYF.

The sample holds a few counts of this clonotype. The chain employs TRBV20-1 and TRBJ1-6; D not certain. The CDR3 sequence is 16 residues long. Germline-derived CDR1 and CDR2 are DFQATT and SNEGSKA (reference sequence). V dropped 7 bases and J dropped 0 bases, with 16 bases sitting between them. Here the CDR3 DNA reads TGCAGTGTCAGGACCCCCAGGAGCTCCTATAATTCACCCCTCCACTTT. It translates to CSVRTPRSSYNSPLHF.

The J gene is TRBJ1-2, the V gene TRBV2, with D unclear. Trimming cost V 3 bases and J 2 bases, with 10 bases left between them. The CDR3 runs 14 residues. Germline CDR1 is SNHLY and CDR2 is FYNNEI. The CDR3 sequence: CASSDLLGNYGYTF. In DNA, the CDR3 is TGTGCCAGCAGTGATTTGTTAGGGAACTATGGCTACACCTTC.

The rearrangement uses TRBV7-2 and TRBJ2-1, with 9 bases identical to TRBD2. The V gene's germline CDR1 is SGHTA and CDR2 FQGNSA. This CDR3 has 15 residues. V lost 3 bases to trimming and J lost 8 bases; unmatched junction nucleotides: 8. The chain's CDR3 is CASSFGGGVGDEQFF. The CDR3 coding sequence is TGTGCCAGCAGCTTCGGCGGGGGGGTCGGTGATGAGCAGTTCTTC.

V gene TRBV12-3 or TRBV12-4 combines with J gene TRBJ1-2; no reliable D call. This CDR3 contains 13 residues. V dropped 5 bases and J dropped 5 bases, with 12 bases sitting between them. In nucleotides, the CDR3 is TGTGCCAGCAGTCCTCAACACGCATATGGCTACACCTTC. Its protein product is CASSPQHAYGYTF.

V gene TRBV6-1 combines with J gene TRBJ1-2; TRBD1 matches 9 bases. Germline CDR1 MNHNS, CDR2 SASEGT. V shed 4 bases, J shed 6 bases, and the junction held 3 bases outside the gene matches. This CDR3 has 13 amino acids. The CDR3 DNA is TGTGCCAGCAGTGTCCGGGACAGGGATGGCTACACCTTC. It translates to CASSVRDRDGYTF.

This clonotype was counted a single time. The chain carries TRBV9 and TRBJ1-5, with 9 nucleotides matching TRBD1. V lost 3 bases, J lost 5 bases, and 6 bases stayed unmatched. Germline lookup yields CDR1 SGDLS and CDR2 YYNGEE. The CDR3 runs to 15 residues. The CDR3 DNA reads TGTGCCAGCAGCGAGGGACAGGGACCCCATCAGCCCCAGCATTTT. Translated: CASSEGQGPHQPQHF.

At least ten counts were recorded for this clonotype. CDR3 sequence (DNA): TGTGCCACCACTTCAGAACAGGGAAGTCGGTATGGCTACACCTTC. This gives the protein CATTSEQGSRYGYTF. This rearrangement joins TRBV10-3 to TRBJ1-2; D possibly corresponds to TRBD1 (6 bases). CDR1 ENHRY and CDR2 SYGVKD come from the germline V gene. V lost 10 bases and J lost 5, with 23 bases in between. This CDR3 contains 15 residues.

This clonotype was counted a few times. The J gene is TRBJ2-5, the V gene TRBV7-2; 7 bases are a match to TRBD2. The J call may be wrong; the DNA end is better matched by TRBJ2-7. The CDR3 totals 16 residues. Germline values: CDR1 SGHTA, CDR2 FQGNSA. This CDR3 reads CASSLLGLVFPYEQYF. CDR3 DNA sequence: TGTGCCAGCAGCTTGCTAGGACTAGTTTTCCCCTACGAGCAGTACTTC.

Only a few counts were recorded for this clonotype. The chain is built from TRBV7-9 and TRBJ1-4, with no clear D. CDR1 SEHNR and CDR2 FQNEAQ come from the germline V gene (reference sequence). V lost 5 bases and J 4 bases, leaving 14 bases between the germline ends. This CDR3 region has 15 residues. The CDR3 loop is CASSLRAGLNEKLFF. CDR3 DNA sequence: TGTGCCAGCAGCCTCCGGGCCGGGCTTAATGAAAAACTGTTTTTT.

The sample holds many counts of this clonotype. CDR3 bases: TGTGCCAGCAGTTTAGCGCGTAGGGAGCAGTTCTTC. Translating gives CASSLARREQFF. The V gene is TRBV12-3 or TRBV12-4, the J gene TRBJ2-1; D is unresolved. The CDR3 loop spans 12 amino acids. The ends were cut back, 0 bases at V and 10 bases at J, with 7 bases in the middle.

In its sample, this clonotype was seen a few times. J is TRBJ1-1 and V is TRBV6-5; D gene unclear. The CDR3 length is 17 residues. Looked up from germline, CDR1 is MNHEY and CDR2 is SVGAGI. Trimming left V 0 bases short and J 1 base short, with 15 bases between. The DNA for the CDR3 is TGTGCCAGCAGTTACTCGATAGTTCGGGTCGGGAACACTGAAGCTTTCTTT. Its translation is CASSYSIVRVGNTEAFF.

The rearrangement joins TRBV7-9 to TRBJ1-6; tentatively, D is TRBD1 (6 bases). This CDR3 spans 15 amino acids. Germline assignment: CDR1 SEHNR and CDR2 FQNEAQ (reference sequence). Between the trimmed V and J ends, which lost 2 bases and 8 bases, there was a span of 13 bases. The CDR3 loop reads CASSLFPQGHSPLHF. The CDR3 DNA follows: TGTGCCAGCAGCTTATTCCCCCAGGGGCATTCACCCCTCCACTTT.

The sample holds a few counts of this clonotype. This chain uses TRBV6-6 with TRBJ2-1; D perhaps matches TRBD2 (5 bases). CDR1 and CDR2 (germline): MNHNY, SVGAGI (reference sequence). With 2 bases removed from V and 3 bases from J, the gap between germline ends came to 14 bases. This CDR3 has 16 amino acids. The CDR3 spells CASSYMSRGIYNEQFF. In DNA form, the CDR3 reads TGTGCCAGCAGTTACATGTCCCGGGGTATCTACAATGAGCAGTTCTTC.

The chain combines TRBV4-2 with TRBJ2-1; 10 positions match TRBD2. The CDR3 sequence is 16 residues long. Germline CDR1 is LGHNA and CDR2 is YNFKEQ. The trim removed 0 bases at V and 4 bases at J, leaving 3 bases unmatched. CDR3 nucleotide sequence: TGTGCCAGCAGCCAAGAAATACTAGCGGGGTACAATGAGCAGTTCTTC. Its protein product is CASSQEILAGYNEQFF.

The chain couples TRBV24-1 to TRBJ2-1; D remains unclear. There are 11 residues in the CDR3. Germline CDR1 KGHDR, CDR2 SFDVKD. Trimming removed 7 bases at V and 9 bases at J, with 9 bases between. The CDR3 region is CATRNKREQFF. In DNA form, the CDR3 reads TGTGCCACCAGGAACAAGCGTGAGCAGTTCTTC.

This clonotype showed up just a few times. The V gene is TRBV20-1, the J gene TRBJ1-5; D unclear. The germline gives CDR1 DFQATT, CDR2 SNEGSKA (reference sequence). V was cut by 3 bases and J by 5 bases, with 8 bases left in between. The length of the CDR3 is 12 residues. In DNA, the CDR3 is TGCAGTGCTAGGGACGTTTATCAGCCCCAGCATTTT. This gives the protein CSARDVYQPQHF.

There are a few counts of this clonotype. V and J are TRBV7-9 and TRBJ2-3; D is uncertain. The CDR3 consists of 15 residues. Germline V gives CDR1 SEHNR, CDR2 FQNEAQ (reference sequence). Trimming shortened V by 1 base and J by 2 bases, and 10 bases separated the two germline ends. The CDR3 reads CASSLDPSYTDTQYF. The CDR3 bases are TGTGCCAGCAGCTTAGACCCCTCCTACACAGATACGCAGTATTTT.

Notes on this clonotype: A much larger clonotype is one base distant, so this may be a read error. This chain connects TRBV7-2 to TRBJ2-7, with TRBD2 identical over 8 bases. The CDR3 extends over 13 amino acids. The germline gives CDR1 SGHTA, CDR2 FQGNSA. Written as DNA, the CDR3 is TGTGCCGGCAGCTTAGGGACTAGTCGCGAGCAGTACTTC. It specifies CAGSLGTSREQYF.

This chain connects TRBV5-1 to TRBJ2-1, with a possible D match to TRBD1 (6 bases). CDR1 and CDR2 (germline): SGHRS, YFSETQ. Trimming pared 1 base from V and 6 bases from J, leaving 17 bases between. The CDR3 loop spans 16 amino acids. Here the CDR3 DNA reads TGCGCCAGCAGCTTGCTCTGGACAGACAACACCAATGAGCAGTTCTTC. This sequence encodes CASSLLWTDNTNEQFF.

This clonotype was seen ten or more times. The V call is TRBV2, the J call TRBJ2-3; D unclear. Per germline, CDR1 SNHLY and CDR2 FYNNEI. The CDR3 contains 11 residues. Trimming took off 8 bases at V and 4 bases at J, with 7 bases between the two ends. CDR3 nucleotides: TGTGCCAGCCGCCGTGCAGATACGCAGTATTTT. Its translation is CASRRADTQYF.

The chain uses TRBV5-1 and TRBJ2-1; 9 nucleotides agree with TRBD2. V shed 3 bases, J shed 4 bases, and the junction held 5 bases outside the gene matches. There are 15 residues in the CDR3. CDR1 is SGHRS and CDR2 is YFSETQ in the germline V gene. CDR3 nucleotides: TGCGCCAGCAGCTCCGTGACTAGCGGATACAATGAGCAGTTCTTC. Translating it yields CASSSVTSGYNEQFF.